Following are 26 T cell receptor beta chains from one sample sequenced in a study of regulatory T cells in long-lasting Graves disease (dated by TCRdb to the early 2020s). The sample's time point label, decoded: persistent/refractory GD, antithyroid drugs over 5 years with positive TRAb. For both TCR sequencing and RNA sequencing, RNA was extracted from PBMCs using TRIzol. Receptors were amplified or captured by multiplex PCR. Instrument used: Illumina HiSeq 4000. To build TCR beta libraries, CDR3 regions were amplified by Arm-PCR using iRepertoire HTBI primers. TCRdb itself trimmed the public reads at Q25 with fastp, ran MiXCR and retained productive beta chains. One record per CDR3 amino acid sequence lists the most common genes and DNA. The sample profile shows around 460,000 distinct CDR3 sequences; 20% to 25% of them were found once. Of the sample, around 12% is held by the ten largest clones.

The sequencing here drew on peripheral blood mononuclear cells (PBMCs), taken when the disease was refractory, from a patient treated with antithyroid drugs. The receptors here all came from a female donor with Graves disease.

This clonotype was detected only a few times. This chain connects TRBV6-1 to TRBJ2-2; D is unclear. The CDR3 extends over 12 amino acids. The V end lost 1 base, the J end lost 7 bases, and 4 bases lay between the germline ends. Germline V gene data show CDR1 as MNHNS and CDR2 as SASEGT. The CDR3 sequence is CASSEEVGELFF. The DNA for the CDR3 is TGTGCCAGCAGTGAAGAGGTCGGGGAGCTGTTTTTT.

This clonotype was seen many times. The chain recombines TRBV6-5 with TRBJ1-6; a weak D match, TRBD1 (6 bases). V was shortened by 4 bases and J by 5 bases, with 9 bases between the two germline ends. CDR1 is MNHEY and CDR2 is SVGAGI in the germline V gene. This CDR3 has 14 residues. For the CDR3, the DNA is TGTGCCAGCAGTTCAAACAGGGATAATTCACCCCTCCACTTT. This translates into CASSSNRDNSPLHF.

In its sample, this clonotype was seen many times. This sequence joins TRBV6-1 and TRBJ2-7; D uncertain. This CDR3 is built from 12 residues. Germline lookup yields CDR1 MNHNS and CDR2 SASEGT. The V end lost 0 bases, the J end lost 5 bases, and 5 bases lay between the germline ends. The CDR3 bases are TGTGCCAGCAGTGAAGCGGTCAACGAGCAGTACTTC. Its protein product is CASSEAVNEQYF.

V and J are TRBV7-2 and TRBJ2-7; 9 nucleotides line up with TRBD1. The ends lost 5 bases at V and 7 bases at J; junction bases unmatched: 6. The CDR3 totals 13 residues. Germline CDR1 SGHTA, CDR2 FQGNSA. CDR3 in amino acids: CASSLQGAREQYF. DNA of the CDR3: TGTGCCAGCAGCCTACAGGGGGCGCGTGAGCAGTACTTC.

This rearrangement joins TRBV3-1 to TRBJ2-2; 8 bases align to TRBD1. From germline, CDR1 is LGHDT and CDR2 YNNKEL (reference sequence). The CDR3 loop spans 16 amino acids. The J segment lost 5 bases and the V segment lost 1 base, leaving 6 bases of the junction unmatched. The CDR3 is CASSQAKQGETGELFF. The CDR3 DNA reads as TGTGCCAGCAGCCAAGCAAAACAGGGGGAGACCGGGGAGCTGTTTTTT.

The table lists this clonotype with many counts. The rearrangement joins TRBV28 to TRBJ1-1; D is perhaps TRBD1 (6 bases). Trimming shortened V by 8 bases and J by 10 bases, and 14 bases separated the two germline ends. This CDR3 spans 11 amino acids. Germline V lookup: CDR1 MDHEN, CDR2 SYDVKM. As DNA, the CDR3 is TGTGCCAGCGGGGGCCTCAAGGGAGCTTTCTTT. Residues: CASGGLKGAFF.

In this sample, this clonotype turned up a few times. The genes are TRBV28 and TRBJ1-2; 7 bases agree with TRBD1. The CDR3 has 14 amino acids. V dropped 5 bases and J dropped 6; count of bases not matched to a gene: 9. Germline loops: CDR1 MDHEN, CDR2 SYDVKM. The CDR3 sequence: CASSPGTGDDGYTF. The CDR3 nucleotides read TGTGCCAGCAGTCCTGGTACAGGGGACGATGGCTACACCTTC.

The V and J genes are TRBV5-5 and TRBJ1-4, with 8 bases matching TRBD1. Germline V gene data show CDR1 as SGHKS and CDR2 as YYEKEE (reference sequence). V was pared by 3 bases and J by 8 bases, with 6 bases of the junction left unmatched. The length of the CDR3 is 14 residues. The CDR3 sequence: CASSSTGVAEKLFF. Written as DNA, the CDR3 is TGTGCCAGCAGCTCGACAGGGGTGGCCGAAAAACTGTTTTTT.

This chain joins TRBV5-5 and TRBJ1-1; 7 bases are shared with TRBD1. This CDR3 has 15 residues. The V gene end was trimmed by 0 bases and the J gene end by 3 bases; junction bases not matched to a gene: 5. Germline V gene lookup returns CDR1 SGHKS and CDR2 YYEKEE (reference sequence). In DNA form, the CDR3 reads TGTGCCAGCAGCTTGGGAAAGGACAGGTACACTGAAGCTTTCTTT. Protein product: CASSLGKDRYTEAFF.

The table lists this clonotype with many counts. The rearrangement links TRBV2 to TRBJ1-6; D remains ambiguous. The germline V gene encodes CDR1 SNHLY and CDR2 FYNNEI. The length of the CDR3 is 15 residues. Trimming left V 5 bases short and J 7 bases short, with 15 bases between. CDR3 sequence (DNA): TGTGCCAGCAGTCTCGACCCTAAGGGCAATTCACCCCTCCACTTT. It is translated as CASSLDPKGNSPLHF.

This clonotype was detected many times. The chain employs TRBV6-5 and TRBJ2-5; D possibly corresponds to TRBD1 (7 bases). CDR3 length: 15 amino acids. Germline lookup yields CDR1 MNHEY and CDR2 SVGAGI. V lost 2 bases and J 5 bases, leaving 15 bases between the germline ends. For the CDR3, the DNA is TGTGCCAGCAGTTACGGGGGCGCAGGGGGGGAGACCCAGTACTTC. Protein product: CASSYGGAGGETQYF.

A note on this clonotype: Likely a read error: the CDR3 ends without its conserved phenylalanine or tryptophan. This chain joins TRBV5-5 and TRBJ1-6; 11 positions agree with TRBD1. J lost 10 bases, V lost 4 bases, and 7 bases had no gene match. Germline V gives CDR1 SGHKS, CDR2 YYEKEE (reference sequence). This CDR3 is 15 amino acids long. DNA for the CDR3: TGTGCCAGCAGCCAGTGGGACAGGGGGGAGTCACCCCTCCACCTT. It specifies CASSQWDRGESPLHL.

This chain uses TRBV7-9 with TRBJ2-5; maybe TRBD1 (7 bases). Trimming stripped 5 bases from V and 5 bases from J, with 12 bases between. Germline V gene data show CDR1 as SEHNR and CDR2 as FQNEAQ (reference sequence). The CDR3 contains 13 residues. CDR3 coding DNA: TGTGCCAGCAGCATACAGGGGAGGGAGACCCAGTACTTC. Protein product: CASSIQGRETQYF.

The gene calls are TRBV19 and TRBJ2-7; D uncertain. The CDR3 spans 14 residues. Germline CDR1 LNHDA, CDR2 SQIVND (reference sequence). V gave up 1 base and J gave up 1 base, with 8 bases separating them. The CDR3 loop reads CASSIGPVSYEQYF. CDR3 in DNA: TGTGCCAGTAGTATAGGGCCAGTTTCCTACGAGCAGTACTTC.

This clonotype was seen at least ten times. The rearrangement links TRBV28 to TRBJ2-7; 9 bases align to TRBD2. The CDR3 spans 15 residues. Germline V gene data show CDR1 as MDHEN and CDR2 as SYDVKM. Trimming at V came to 4 bases and at J to 6 bases, leaving 10 bases not matched to a gene. Here the CDR3 DNA reads TGTGCCAGCAGTTCCCCCAGCGGGAGGACGGCCGAGCAGTACTTC. As protein: CASSSPSGRTAEQYF. The whole variable domain, filled in from reference TRBV28 and TRBJ2-7, reads DVKVTQSSRYLVKRTGEKVFLECVQDMDHENMFWYRQDPGLGLRLIYFSYDVKMKEKGDIPEGYSVSREKKERFSLILESASTNQTSMYLCASSSPSGRTAEQYFGPGTRLTVT.

This clonotype was detected ten times or more. J is TRBJ1-1 and V is TRBV12-3 or TRBV12-4, with D unclear. Trimming cost V 0 bases and J 4 bases, with 18 bases left between them. The CDR3 runs to 17 residues. The CDR3 is CASSLARGPGGGTEAFF. CDR3 coding DNA: TGTGCCAGCAGTTTAGCGCGGGGTCCGGGAGGAGGCACTGAAGCTTTCTTT.

There are a few counts of this clonotype. The chain is built from TRBV6-5 and TRBJ2-7; 7 positions agree with TRBD2. Germline CDR1 and CDR2: MNHEY and SVGAGI. The CDR3 covers 14 residues. Trimming cost V 2 bases and J 5 bases; bases outside gene matches: 6. CDR3 bases: TGTGCCAGCAGTTACCGGACTAGTTCCCACGAGCAGTACTTC. Its protein is CASSYRTSSHEQYF.

The chain links TRBV10-3 to TRBJ2-5, with no clear D. Trimming removed 11 bases at V and 5 bases at J, with 18 bases between. CDR1 is ENHRY and CDR2 is SYGVKD in the germline V gene. This CDR3 spans 13 amino acids. The CDR3 nucleotides are TGTGCCGGTCGTAGCTGGGTGGACGAGACCCAGTACTTC. Translation: CAGRSWVDETQYF.

This clonotype was seen only once. The chain couples TRBV7-9 to TRBJ2-2, with D maybe TRBD1 (6 bases). The CDR3 runs 16 residues. V lost 6 bases and J lost 7, with 21 bases in between. Germline loops: CDR1 SEHNR, CDR2 FQNEAQ (reference sequence). The CDR3 is CASSDRVSGDGGELFF. In DNA form, the CDR3 reads TGTGCCAGCAGTGACCGGGTGTCAGGGGATGGCGGGGAGCTGTTTTTT.

In the case of this clonotype: A read error likely explains this, since a far larger clone differs by one base. The chain joins TRBV11-2 to TRBJ2-5; D may be TRBD2 (5 bases). Trimming took off 5 bases at V and 0 bases at J, with 13 bases between the two ends. Per the germline V gene, CDR1 is SGHAT and CDR2 is FQNNGV. CDR3 length equals 15 residues. CDR3 sequence (DNA): TGTGCCAGCAGCCTCCCGATTAGCGACCAAGAGACCCAGTACTTC. Protein product: CASSLPISDQETQYF.

For this clonotype: It may be a read error: a sequence one base away is much more abundant. The rearrangement uses TRBV6-2 or TRBV6-3 and TRBJ1-2; the D gene is possibly TRBD1 (6 bases). CDR1 is MNHEY and CDR2 is SVGEGT in the germline V gene. This CDR3 comprises 13 residues. The CDR3 region has the DNA TGTGCCGGCAGATACAGGGCAGGGGATGGCTACACCTTC. Translating it yields CAGRYRAGDGYTF.

This clonotype turned up a few times. The chain carries TRBV7-2 and TRBJ2-7; the match to TRBD1 covers 8 bases. The J segment lost 6 bases and the V segment lost 5 bases, leaving 18 bases of the junction unmatched. The CDR3 is made up of 17 amino acids. Looked up from germline, CDR1 is SGHTA and CDR2 is FQGNSA. As DNA, the CDR3 is TGTGCCAGCAGCGCTCGACAGGGGCCCTTTGAGACTGGCGAGCAGTACTTC. Its translation: CASSARQGPFETGEQYF.

This clonotype was seen many times. This chain uses TRBV28 with TRBJ1-1, with unresolved D. The V and J ends lost 8 bases and 0 bases respectively, with 10 bases between them. CDR3 length: 13 amino acids. CDR1 is MDHEN, CDR2 SYDVKM, per germline. CDR3 sequence reads: CASLRRLNTEAFF. In nucleotides, the CDR3 is TGTGCCAGCCTTAGAAGGTTGAACACTGAAGCTTTCTTT.

This chain links TRBV20-1 with TRBJ1-2; possible D gene TRBD1, 5 bases. This CDR3 has 15 residues. V was shortened by 2 bases and J by 4 bases, with 17 bases between the two germline ends. The V gene's germline CDR1 is DFQATT and CDR2 SNEGSKA (reference sequence). The CDR3 bases are TGCAGTGCTAGACCCCCTCCAGACAGAATCTATGGCTACACCTTC. Translating it yields CSARPPPDRIYGYTF.

This clonotype occurred many times. V is TRBV28 and J is TRBJ2-5, with D perhaps TRBD1 (6 bases). Trimming took 6 bases from V and 1 from J, leaving 9 bases between them. Germline V gives CDR1 MDHEN, CDR2 SYDVKM. The CDR3 runs to 13 residues. As DNA, the CDR3 is TGTGCCAGCAGCCGACAGGCCCAAGAGACCCAGTACTTC. Translating gives CASSRQAQETQYF.

This clonotype was counted between two and nine times. The CDR3 does not end in the conserved phenylalanine or tryptophan, so this is likely a read error. The V gene is TRBV6-1, the J gene TRBJ1-6; 9 bases align to TRBD1. J gave up 7 bases and V 6 bases, and 7 bases lay outside the gene matches. The CDR3 has 15 amino acids. Germline V gives CDR1 MNHNS, CDR2 SASEGT. The CDR3, as DNA: TGTGCCAGCAGGCTGCAGGGACAGGGCAATTCACCCCTCCACCTT. Translated, it gives CASRLQGQGNSPLHL.